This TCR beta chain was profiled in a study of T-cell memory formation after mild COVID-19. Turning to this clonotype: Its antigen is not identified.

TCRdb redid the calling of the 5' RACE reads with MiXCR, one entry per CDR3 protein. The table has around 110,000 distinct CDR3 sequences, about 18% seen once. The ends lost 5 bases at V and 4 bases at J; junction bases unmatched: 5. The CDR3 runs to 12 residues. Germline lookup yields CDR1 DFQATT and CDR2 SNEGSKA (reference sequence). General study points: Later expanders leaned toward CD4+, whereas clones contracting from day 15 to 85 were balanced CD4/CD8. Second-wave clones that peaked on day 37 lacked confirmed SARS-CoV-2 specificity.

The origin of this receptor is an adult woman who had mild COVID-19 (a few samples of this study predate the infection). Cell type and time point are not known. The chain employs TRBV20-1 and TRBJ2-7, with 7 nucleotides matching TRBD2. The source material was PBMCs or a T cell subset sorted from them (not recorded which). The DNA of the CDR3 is TGCAGTGCTCGGACTAGAGGTTACGAGCAGTACTTC. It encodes CSARTRGYEQYF.